This TCR beta chain was sequenced during a study of control samples from healthy donors and cancer patients. Using immunoSEQ multiplex PCR, the repertoire was profiled, and TCRdb retains in-frame clones only, with some absent. The repertoire holds some 130,000 clones, with about nine tenths as singletons. CDR1 SGDLS and CDR2 YYNGEE come from the germline V gene. Trimming removed 4 bases from V and 4 bases from J; junction bases left unmatched: 10. The CDR3 sequence is 15 residues long. Only a few counts were recorded for this clone. The chain has TRBV9 and TRBJ1-1, with 7 positions matching TRBD1. Sequencing was done on a sample of blood. The TCR was taken from a man aged 35-49 years in good health. DNA of the CDR3: TGTGCCAGCAGCCCGGTCGGGCAGGGGGGCACTGAAGCTTTCTTT. This sequence encodes CASSPVGQGGTEAFF.